The 18 T cell receptor beta chains listed next were all sequenced from one sample in a study of graft-versus-host responses after intestinal transplantation. Their specific antigens are unknown. Clones were sequenced by immunoSEQ multiplex PCR, and TCRdb holds only the in-frame ones, with some missing. The table has tens of thousands of clones, 89% seen once. This sample comprised unstimulated CD8+ T cells sorted from spleen or lymph node cells, obtained before intestinal transplant. All receptors derive from a human donor who received an intestinal transplant.

The chain has TRBV7-9 and TRBJ1-2; D gene uncertain. The CDR3 has 16 residues. Germline CDR1 and CDR2: SEHNR and FQNEAQ (reference sequence). Trimming left V 2 bases short and J 3 bases short, with 16 bases between. For the CDR3, the DNA is TGTGCCAGCAGCTTATGGGCCCACGGAGGCTACTATGGCTACACCTTC. Its translation is CASSLWAHGGYYGYTF.

The rearrangement links TRBV19 to TRBJ2-3, with TRBD1 matching 9 bases. V shed 3 bases and J 6 bases; nucleotides not matched to a gene: 10. The CDR3 contains 16 residues. Germline V lookup: CDR1 LNHDA, CDR2 SQIVND (reference sequence). The CDR3 here is CASSMGWTGVRDTQYF. In DNA, the CDR3 is TGTGCCAGTAGTATGGGTTGGACAGGGGTAAGGGATACGCAGTATTTT.

This rearrangement joins TRBV4-1 to TRBJ2-7, with 10 bases lining up with TRBD1. The CDR3 has 14 amino acids. Trimming took 6 bases from V and 3 from J; bases not matched to a gene: 5. The germline CDR1 and CDR2 sequences are MGHRA and YSYEKL. Written as DNA, the CDR3 is TGCGCCAGCAGTTCGGACAGGGGGAACTACGAGCAGTACTTC. This encodes CASSSDRGNYEQYF.

This CDR3 reads CASSPGTASSTDTQYF. CDR3 sequence (DNA): TGTGCCAGCAGTCCCGGGACAGCTTCTAGCACAGATACGCAGTATTTT. The V call is TRBV2, the J call TRBJ2-3, with 7 bases matching TRBD1. This CDR3 spans 16 amino acids. The J segment lost 0 bases and the V segment lost 5 bases, leaving 8 bases of the junction unmatched. Germline V gene sequence: CDR1 SNHLY, CDR2 FYNNEI.

V and J are TRBV5-5 and TRBJ1-5; D perhaps matches TRBD1 (6 bases). Germline loops: CDR1 SGHKS, CDR2 YYEKEE (reference sequence). This CDR3 region has 14 residues. Trimming took 3 bases from V and 3 from J, leaving 10 bases between them. In DNA, the CDR3 is TGTGCCAGCAGCTCGGGACAAATCAATCAGCCCCAGCATTTT. The encoded protein is CASSSGQINQPQHF. Full variable domain (remainder filled in from reference TRBV5-5 and TRBJ1-5): DAGVTQSPTHLIKTRGQQVTLRCSPISGHKSVSWYQQVLGQGPQFIFQYYEKEERGRGNFPDRFSARQFPNYSSELNVNALLLGDSALYLCASSSGQINQPQHFGDGTRLSIL.

The V and J genes are TRBV27 and TRBJ1-2; D not certain. CDR1 and CDR2 from the germline V gene are MNHEY and SMNVEV (reference sequence). The CDR3 spans 15 residues. With 1 base removed from V and 4 bases from J, the gap between germline ends came to 13 bases. The CDR3, as DNA: TGTGCCAGCAGTTTATATGTGGGCGCCTCCTATGGCTACACCTTC. Translating gives CASSLYVGASYGYTF.

The chain is built from TRBV28 and TRBJ2-1; D is unclear. Germline-derived CDR1 and CDR2 are MDHEN and SYDVKM. V lost 4 bases, J lost 4 bases, and 5 bases lay in between. This CDR3 region has 12 residues. CDR3 amino acids: CASSYGYNEQFF. CDR3 DNA: TGTGCCAGCAGTTACGGGTACAATGAGCAGTTCTTC.

The chain recombines TRBV30 with TRBJ2-1; 10 nucleotides line up with TRBD2. The CDR3 totals 21 residues. Trimming at V came to 1 base and at J to 1 base, leaving 19 bases not matched to a gene. CDR1 GTSNPN and CDR2 SVGIG come from the germline V gene (reference sequence). This CDR3 is CAWSGLSWTSGGASSYNEQFF. The CDR3 DNA reads as TGTGCCTGGAGTGGTTTGTCATGGACGAGCGGGGGGGCTTCATCCTACAATGAGCAGTTCTTC. Variable domain in full (rest from reference TRBV30 and TRBJ2-1): SQTIHQWPATLVQPVGSPLSLECTVEGTSNPNLYWYRQAAGRGLQLLFYSVGIGQISSEVPQNLSASRPQDRQFILSSKKLLLSDSGFYLCAWSGLSWTSGGASSYNEQFFGPGTRLTVL.

This chain joins TRBV27 and TRBJ2-3; 8 bases fit TRBD2. The germline V gene has CDR1 MNHEY and CDR2 SMNVEV (reference sequence). V gave up 9 bases and J gave up 3 bases; unmatched junction bases: 8. CDR3 size: 14 residues. The CDR3 spells CASRTSWRTDTQYF. For the CDR3, the DNA is TGTGCCAGTCGGACTAGCTGGCGGACAGATACGCAGTATTTT.

CDR3 nucleotides: TGTGCCAGTAGTGGGGGGAGTAGCAATCAGCCCCAGCATTTT. It translates to CASSGGSSNQPQHF. The chain couples TRBV19 to TRBJ1-5, with D possibly matching TRBD1 (5 bases). V lost 5 bases and J lost 0, with 8 bases in between. Germline CDR1 is LNHDA and CDR2 is SQIVND (reference sequence). This CDR3 is built from 14 residues.

The V gene is TRBV9, the J gene TRBJ2-3; 14 positions match TRBD2. Germline lookup yields CDR1 SGDLS and CDR2 YYNGEE. The J segment lost 3 bases and the V segment lost 4 bases, leaving 7 bases of the junction unmatched. The CDR3 covers 17 residues. CDR3 DNA: TGTGCCAGCAGCCCAGGACTAGCGGGAGGTGGGACAGATACGCAGTATTTT. Translated, it gives CASSPGLAGGGTDTQYF.

The rearrangement joins TRBV6-1 to TRBJ2-7; D gene unclear. CDR3 length: 15 amino acids. Germline V CDR1 and CDR2: MNHNS, SASEGT. Deletions cut 2 bases from V and 0 bases from J, with 11 bases between. CDR3 residues: CASSERRHSSYEQYF. In nucleotides, the CDR3 is TGTGCCAGCAGTGAAAGGCGACATTCCTCCTACGAGCAGTACTTC.

This chain connects TRBV27 to TRBJ2-2; 7 nucleotides align to TRBD1. The V gene's germline CDR1 is MNHEY and CDR2 SMNVEV (reference sequence). After removal of 7 bases from V and 1 base from J, the junction contained 6 bases not matched to a gene. The CDR3 covers 15 residues. This CDR3 is CASNPRGKNTGELFF. The CDR3 DNA reads as TGTGCCAGCAACCCCAGGGGGAAGAACACCGGGGAGCTGTTTTTT.

The gene calls are TRBV7-8 and TRBJ2-7; TRBD1 agrees at 8 bases. Germline CDR1 SGHVS, CDR2 FQNEAQ. The ends lost 6 bases at V and 3 bases at J; junction bases unmatched: 10. The CDR3 runs to 15 residues. This CDR3 is CASSKTGGSIYEQYF. The CDR3 bases are TGTGCCAGCAGTAAAACAGGGGGATCGATCTACGAGCAGTACTTC.

This sequence joins TRBV1 and TRBJ2-1; the D call TRBD1 from the table was never checked on the DNA. TRBV1 constitutes a pseudogene. This CDR3 has 17 residues. The CDR3 here is CTSCRGRVEGGYNEQFF. The CDR3 nucleotides are TGCACCAGCTGCAGGGGGCGGGTGGAGGGGGGATACAATGAGCAGTTCTTC.

The chain recombines TRBV28 with TRBJ2-3, with TRBD2 identical over 13 bases. After removal of 5 bases from V and 0 bases from J, the junction contained 8 bases not matched to a gene. Germline CDR1 is MDHEN and CDR2 is SYDVKM. The CDR3 is 18 residues long. The CDR3 DNA reads TGTGCCAGCAGTAGACTAGCGGGAGGAGGAGGAAGCACAGATACGCAGTATTTT. Protein product: CASSRLAGGGGSTDTQYF. Full variable domain (outside the CDR3, taken from reference TRBV28 and TRBJ2-3): DVKVTQSSRYLVKRTGEKVFLECVQDMDHENMFWYRQDPGLGLRLIYFSYDVKMKEKGDIPEGYSVSREKKERFSLILESASTNQTSMYLCASSRLAGGGGSTDTQYFGPGTRLTVL.

The rearrangement joins TRBV7-3 to TRBJ1-1; TRBD1 matches at 8 bases. With 6 bases clipped from V and 0 bases from J, the junction kept 6 bases outside the gene matches. This CDR3 has 15 amino acids. CDR1 is SGHTA and CDR2 is FQGTGA in the germline V gene. DNA of the CDR3: TGTGCCAGCAGTCTCGGGACAGGCATGAACACTGAAGCTTTCTTT. Amino acids: CASSLGTGMNTEAFF.

The chain uses TRBV4-1 and TRBJ2-2; D may be TRBD1 (6 bases). V shed 0 bases and J shed 7 bases, with 18 bases lying between them. Germline lookup yields CDR1 MGHRA and CDR2 YSYEKL. This CDR3 is 17 amino acids long. The CDR3 loop is CASSQENREREIGELFF. DNA of the CDR3: TGCGCCAGCAGCCAAGAAAACAGGGAGAGGGAAATCGGGGAGCTGTTTTTT.